This T cell receptor beta chain was identified in a study of T cell changes during pregnancy in multiple sclerosis (dated by TCRdb to about 2019). About the study as a whole: The study looked at changes in the T cell repertoire across pregnancy in women with multiple sclerosis.

Preparation of the library involved the immunoSEQ multiplex PCR assay. Entries here come from immuneACCESS through TCRdb and include only in-frame sequences with V and J called. Some clones fail to appear in such tables; in the studies checked, an unresolved V gene covers under half of the shortfall, and the cause of the remainder is unknown. This sample is represented by 70,000 to 95,000 clones; about 94% of them were singletons. Less than 2.5% of the sample lies in the top ten. There are 13 amino acids in the CDR3, from cysteine to phenylalanine inclusive. Only CDR3 DNA remains: 39 bases, in frame from the first base. For CDR1 and CDR2, the germline V gene lists SGHTA and FQGNSA. Deletion took 2 bases off V and 0 bases off J, with a span of 2 bases between the germline ends. Details on this clone: This receptor's antigen is unknown. No base-level quality is on record; no much larger clone is a single base apart.

This chain is built from TRBV7-2 and TRBJ1-3, with the D gene uncertain. This TCR derives from a female donor with multiple sclerosis, enrolled in a pregnancy study. This material consisted of peripheral blood, taken in the third trimester of pregnancy. CDR3 sequence: CASSLLSGNTIYF. The DNA sequence follows: TGTGCCAGCAGCTTACTCTCTGGAAACACCATATATTTT.